The 30 T cell receptor beta chains given below trace back to one sample, sequenced in a study of OX40 agonist ivuxolimab in advanced cancers. The table came from immunoSEQ multiplex PCR; TCRdb's copy has only in-frame clones and leaves some out. The sample has over 10,000 clones, around 81% seen once; the top ten hold about 20%. The source material was CD4+ or CD8+ T cells sorted from blood, sampled in a trial of the OX40 agonist ivuxolimab. These receptors were taken from an adult with an advanced solid tumor such as melanoma, head and neck, liver or kidney cancer.

The V and J genes are TRBV7-8 and TRBJ2-6; no reliable D call. The CDR3 runs to 17 residues. Trimming stripped 4 bases from V and 2 bases from J, with 15 bases between. Germline values: CDR1 SGHVS, CDR2 FQNEAQ. CDR3 sequence: CASSSLWDETGANVLTF. The CDR3 nucleotides read TGTGCCAGCAGCTCGCTATGGGATGAAACTGGGGCCAACGTCCTGACTTTC.

The V and J genes are TRBV5-7 and TRBJ1-1; D remains ambiguous. TRBV5-7 is an ORF, and what it does is uncertain. Trimming removed 0 bases at V and 2 bases at J, with 5 bases between. There are 13 residues in the CDR3. In nucleotides, the CDR3 is TGTGCCAGCAGCTTGGGCGGAAACACTGAAGCTTTCTTT. This codes for CASSLGGNTEAFF.

The chain links TRBV7-9 to TRBJ2-2, with no clear D. The CDR3 is made up of 16 amino acids. Germline CDR1 SEHNR, CDR2 FQNEAQ (reference sequence). V was cut by 5 bases and J by 2 bases, with 15 bases left in between. Here the CDR3 DNA reads TGTGCCAGCAGCCCCGACGGTAGCCCTAACACCGGGGAGCTGTTTTTT. It specifies CASSPDGSPNTGELFF. Complete variable domain (other parts from reference TRBV7-9 and TRBJ2-2): DTGVSQNPRHKITKRGQNVTFRCDPISEHNRLYWYRQTLGQGPEFLTYFQNEAQLEKSRLLSDRFSAERPKGSFSTLEIQRTEQGDSAMYLCASSPDGSPNTGELFFGEGSRLTVL.

J is TRBJ2-7 and V is TRBV5-1, with D hard to call. V lost 5 bases, J lost 2 bases, and 17 bases lay in between. CDR3 size: 15 residues. The germline V gene has CDR1 SGHRS and CDR2 YFSETQ. CDR3 loop: CASSMIGRSTYEQYF. The CDR3 DNA is TGCGCCAGCAGTATGATCGGCAGGAGTACCTACGAGCAGTACTTC.

The chain is built from TRBV4-1 and TRBJ2-1, with no clear D. V was pared by 7 bases and J by 1 base, with 23 bases between. Germline CDR1 reads MGHRA; CDR2 reads YSYEKL. The CDR3 totals 18 residues. Written as DNA, the CDR3 is TGCGCCAGCACCTACTCCTCGGAAGGGCACCAATCCTACAATGAGCAGTTCTTC. The encoded protein is CASTYSSEGHQSYNEQFF.

This clone has only one observation. The rearrangement joins TRBV5-3 to TRBJ2-7, with D possibly matching TRBD2 (6 bases). TRBV5-3 is classed as an ORF, of uncertain function. This CDR3 contains 15 residues. Trimming took off 0 bases at V and 6 bases at J, with 16 bases between the two ends. The CDR3 sequence is CARSLGPLGRSEQYF. The CDR3 DNA reads TGTGCCAGAAGCTTGGGACCTCTTGGGAGGTCCGAGCAGTACTTC.

This chain joins TRBV6-5 and TRBJ2-1, with D possibly TRBD1 on 5 matching bases. V lost 2 bases, J lost 4 bases, and 15 bases lay in between. In germline, CDR1 is MNHEY, CDR2 SVGAGI. The CDR3 consists of 16 residues. CDR3 protein: CASSYRGPGQYNEQFF. CDR3 nucleotides: TGTGCCAGCAGTTACCGTGGCCCCGGACAATACAATGAGCAGTTCTTC.

The V call is TRBV29-1, the J call TRBJ1-2, with 7 positions matching TRBD1. Germline CDR1 and CDR2: SQVTM and ANQGSEA. Losses at the gene ends were 3 bases for V and 8 bases for J; bases not matched to a gene: 6. The CDR3 has 12 residues. CDR3 DNA sequence: TGCAGCGTTGACGGTCAGGGACAGGGCTACACCTTC. It is translated as CSVDGQGQGYTF.

This clone was seen just once. The chain combines TRBV2 with TRBJ1-3; D is unclear. The CDR3 sequence is 15 residues long. Germline CDR1 SNHLY, CDR2 FYNNEI. V was shortened by 4 bases and J by 0 bases, with 10 bases between the two germline ends. DNA of the CDR3: TGTGCCAGCAGTGGACGGGCCAGCTCTGGAAACACCATATATTTT. Translation: CASSGRASSGNTIYF.

This clone rates as large. This rearrangement joins TRBV11-2 to TRBJ2-5; TRBD2 agrees at 10 bases. Trimming at V came to 2 bases and at J to 4 bases, leaving 4 bases not matched to a gene. CDR3 length: 15 amino acids. Per the germline V gene, CDR1 is SGHAT and CDR2 is FQNNGV. The CDR3 reads CASSLLAGGGETQYF. In DNA form, the CDR3 reads TGTGCCAGCAGCTTATTAGCGGGAGGTGGAGAGACCCAGTACTTC. The variable domain in full, completed from reference TRBV11-2 and TRBJ2-5, reads EAGVAQSPRYKIIEKRQSVAFWCNPISGHATLYWYQQILGQGPKLLIQFQNNGVVDDSQLPKDRFSAERLKGVDSTLKIQPAKLEDSAVYLCASSLLAGGGETQYFGPGTRLLVL.

CDR3 loop: CASSISREIGYEQYF. The CDR3 DNA reads TGTGCCAGTAGTATCAGCCGGGAAATTGGCTACGAGCAGTACTTC. This chain uses TRBV19 with TRBJ2-7, with D possibly TRBD2 on 5 matching bases. The CDR3 is made up of 15 amino acids. Germline V gene data show CDR1 as LNHDA and CDR2 as SQIVND (reference sequence). V lost 3 bases, J lost 3 bases, and 15 bases lay in between.

V and J are TRBV27 and TRBJ1-1, with TRBD1 as a possible D gene (5 bases). The germline V and J ends were trimmed by 0 bases and 3 bases, with 11 bases remaining between them. This CDR3 contains 15 residues. The germline CDR1 and CDR2 sequences are MNHEY and SMNVEV (reference sequence). The CDR3 DNA reads TGTGCCAGCAGTTTATCAGGGGTTTTGGACACTGAAGCTTTCTTT. Its translation: CASSLSGVLDTEAFF.

The chain links TRBV11-1 to TRBJ2-7, with 8 bases fitting TRBD1. This CDR3 spans 15 amino acids. Per germline, CDR1 SGHAT and CDR2 FQDESV (reference sequence). Trimming cost V 0 bases and J 0 bases; bases outside gene matches: 1. CDR3 DNA: TGTGCCAGCAGCTTAGCGACAGGGGCCTCCTACGAGCAGTACTTC. It is translated as CASSLATGASYEQYF.

The J gene is TRBJ2-5, the V gene TRBV11-2; D is uncertain. CDR3 length: 13 residues. Germline CDR1 reads SGHAT; CDR2 reads FQNNGV. Between the trimmed V and J ends, which lost 0 bases and 2 bases, there was a span of 4 bases. The CDR3 here is CASSLETQETQYF. The CDR3 coding sequence is TGTGCCAGCAGCTTAGAAACGCAAGAGACCCAGTACTTC. The variable domain in full, completed from reference TRBV11-2 and TRBJ2-5, reads EAGVAQSPRYKIIEKRQSVAFWCNPISGHATLYWYQQILGQGPKLLIQFQNNGVVDDSQLPKDRFSAERLKGVDSTLKIQPAKLEDSAVYLCASSLETQETQYFGPGTRLLVL.

The chain links TRBV7-9 to TRBJ2-7; D ambiguous. Trimming pared 8 bases from V and 3 bases from J, leaving 14 bases between. CDR3 length: 13 residues. CDR1 and CDR2 (germline): SEHNR, FQNEAQ (reference sequence). This chain's CDR3 is CASENSAYYEQYF. CDR3 in DNA: TGTGCCAGCGAAAACAGCGCCTACTACGAGCAGTACTTC.

This chain uses TRBV9 with TRBJ2-5; 11 bases line up with TRBD1. Looked up from germline, CDR1 is SGDLS and CDR2 is YYNGEE. CDR3 length: 16 residues. J was trimmed by 3 bases and V by 3 bases; bases with no gene match: 7. CDR3 in amino acids: CASSALGTGGKETQYF. The CDR3, as DNA: TGTGCCAGCAGCGCCCTCGGGACAGGGGGGAAAGAGACCCAGTACTTC.

The gene calls are TRBV29-1 and TRBJ2-1; a weak D match, TRBD1 (5 bases). The CDR3 covers 13 residues. CDR1 and CDR2 from the germline V gene are SQVTM and ANQGSEA. Trimming left V 3 bases short and J 3 bases short, with 9 bases between. The CDR3 DNA is TGCAGCGTTGAGAGAACAGGCTACAATGAGCAGTTCTTC. Amino acids: CSVERTGYNEQFF.

The chain combines TRBV11-3 with TRBJ2-1; 12 bases map to TRBD2. The CDR3 consists of 16 residues. V was clipped by 1 base and J by 5 bases; unmatched bases: 3. Germline V CDR1 and CDR2: SGHNT, YENEEA. The CDR3 here is CASSLALAGGDNEQFF. CDR3 nucleotide sequence: TGTGCCAGCAGCTTAGCTCTAGCGGGAGGGGACAATGAGCAGTTCTTC.

The chain employs TRBV28 and TRBJ1-2, with D uncertain. Germline-derived CDR1 and CDR2 are MDHEN and SYDVKM. Trimming took off 5 bases at V and 3 bases at J, with 22 bases between the two ends. The CDR3 runs to 17 residues. The CDR3 DNA sequence: TGTGCCAGCAGTACCGAATGGGCAGGAAGACCGGACTATGGCTACACCTTC. The encoded protein is CASSTEWAGRPDYGYTF.

The chain couples TRBV13 to TRBJ2-3; 7 bases fit TRBD2. This CDR3 has 14 residues. CDR1 is PRHDT and CDR2 is FYEKMQ in the germline V gene (reference sequence). Losses at the gene ends were 5 bases for V and 7 bases for J; bases not matched to a gene: 9. DNA of the CDR3: TGTGCCAGCAGCCACCCCCGACTAGCTCATACGCAGTATTTT. Translating gives CASSHPRLAHTQYF. Using reference TRBV13 and TRBJ2-3 for the parts outside the CDR3, the full variable domain is AAGVIQSPRHLIKEKRETATLKCYPIPRHDTVYWYQQGPGQDPQFLISFYEKMQSDKGSIPDRFSAQQFSDYHSELNMSSLELGDSALYFCASSHPRLAHTQYFGPGTRLTVL.

This rearrangement joins TRBV10-3 to TRBJ1-4; D is undetermined. Germline-derived CDR1 and CDR2 are ENHRY and SYGVKD. The CDR3 sequence is 12 residues long. Between the trimmed V and J ends, which lost 5 bases and 4 bases, there was a span of 5 bases. CDR3: CAISPDNEKLFF. The CDR3 nucleotides are TGTGCCATCAGTCCAGATAATGAAAAACTGTTTTTT.

V gene TRBV19 combines with J gene TRBJ1-1, with D perhaps TRBD1 (6 bases). With 7 bases removed from V and 0 bases from J, the gap between germline ends came to 12 bases. CDR3 length: 14 amino acids. Germline CDR1 is LNHDA and CDR2 is SQIVND (reference sequence). CDR3 residues: CASKNRDMNTEAFF. The CDR3 DNA reads TGTGCCAGTAAAAACAGGGATATGAACACTGAAGCTTTCTTT.

The V and J genes are TRBV11-2 and TRBJ2-7; no firm D call. Germline-derived CDR1 and CDR2 are SGHAT and FQNNGV. This CDR3 has 15 residues. Trimming left V 1 base short and J 1 base short, with 11 bases between. CDR3 nucleotides: TGTGCCAGCAGCTTAGGACAAGGCCCTTCCTACGAGCAGTACTTC. This gives the protein CASSLGQGPSYEQYF.

This sequence joins TRBV4-1 and TRBJ2-1, with D possibly TRBD2 on 6 matching bases. This CDR3 spans 14 amino acids. V was trimmed by 3 bases and J by 10 bases, leaving 16 bases between them. Germline loops: CDR1 MGHRA, CDR2 YSYEKL. This CDR3 reads CASSHRGTPYEQFF. CDR3 sequence (DNA): TGCGCCAGCAGCCACCGAGGGACTCCATACGAGCAGTTCTTC.

This sequence joins TRBV5-6 and TRBJ2-7, with D tentatively TRBD2 (5 bases). The V gene lost 4 bases and the J gene lost 1 base, with 12 bases spanning the gap. The CDR3 loop spans 14 amino acids. CDR1 is SGHDT and CDR2 is YYEEEE in the germline V gene. The CDR3 DNA sequence: TGTGCCAGCAGCCCCGGGGTAGGTTCCTACGAGCAGTACTTC. Its translation: CASSPGVGSYEQYF.

The chain combines TRBV7-9 with TRBJ2-2, with D tentatively TRBD1 (7 bases). CDR1 SEHNR and CDR2 FQNEAQ come from the germline V gene (reference sequence). V lost 2 bases and J 2 bases, leaving 15 bases between the germline ends. The length of the CDR3 is 17 residues. The CDR3 region is CASSLIPGGSNTGELFF. In DNA form, the CDR3 reads TGTGCCAGCAGCTTAATCCCAGGGGGGTCAAACACCGGGGAGCTGTTTTTT.

This chain uses TRBV7-3 with TRBJ1-1; 8 nucleotides line up with TRBD1. The CDR3 length is 12 residues. The junction had 0 bases not matched to a gene; V was cut back by 3 bases and J by 6 bases. Germline CDR1 SGHTA, CDR2 FQGTGA. For the CDR3, the DNA is TGTGCCAGCAGCTTGACAGGGGCTGAAGCTTTCTTT. Encoded protein: CASSLTGAEAFF.

This clone was recorded a few times. The chain is built from TRBV7-9 and TRBJ2-5; TRBD1 aligns across 7 bases. The CDR3 has 14 amino acids. J lost 1 base, V lost 4 bases, and 3 bases had no gene match. Per germline, CDR1 SEHNR and CDR2 FQNEAQ (reference sequence). As DNA, the CDR3 is TGTGCCAGCAGCTGGGGACAGCTCCAAGAGACCCAGTACTTC. Amino acid sequence: CASSWGQLQETQYF. Based on the CDR3 plus reference TRBV7-9 and TRBJ2-5, the full variable domain is DTGVSQNPRHKITKRGQNVTFRCDPISEHNRLYWYRQTLGQGPEFLTYFQNEAQLEKSRLLSDRFSAERPKGSFSTLEIQRTEQGDSAMYLCASSWGQLQETQYFGPGTRLLVL.

The rearrangement joins TRBV10-3 to TRBJ2-3; 10 bases line up with TRBD2. V trimming: 0 bases; J trimming: 3 bases; junction bases outside the gene matches: 6. The CDR3 totals 17 residues. The germline gives CDR1 ENHRY, CDR2 SYGVKD. The CDR3 sequence: CAISESITSGTTDTQYF. In nucleotides, the CDR3 is TGTGCCATCAGTGAGTCGATTACTAGCGGGACGACAGATACGCAGTATTTT.

This clone has only a few counts. This chain uses TRBV19 with TRBJ2-2; TRBD2 matches at 7 bases. The CDR3 has 16 residues. V gave up 3 bases and J gave up 2 bases; unmatched junction bases: 6. From germline, CDR1 is LNHDA and CDR2 SQIVND (reference sequence). The CDR3 sequence is CASSILAGVNTGELFF. The CDR3 DNA follows: TGTGCCAGTAGTATTCTTGCGGGGGTCAACACCGGGGAGCTGTTTTTT.